These 19 T cell receptor beta chains came from one sample sequenced in a study of regulatory T cells in long-lasting Graves disease. Construction of the TCR beta libraries employed iRepertoire HTBI primers in conjunction with Arm-PCR of CDR3 regions. MiXCR, run by TCRdb on the multiplex PCR reads, gives a single entry per CDR3 protein. Of about 420,000 distinct CDR3 sequences in the sample, about 16% are singletons; the top ten hold roughly 23%. Time point indicated: newly diagnosed GD, antithyroid drugs for less than 3 months. PBMC-extracted RNA yielded the TCR library. The data were also submitted as part of a second study, on T cells in Graves' hyperthyroidism and ophthalmopathy.

The material sequenced was peripheral blood mononuclear cells (PBMCs), taken at new diagnosis, from a patient treated with antithyroid drugs. All receptors come from a woman aged 18-29 years with Graves disease.

The rearrangement uses TRBV27 and TRBJ2-2; a weak D match, TRBD2 (6 bases). The germline gives CDR1 MNHEY, CDR2 SMNVEV (reference sequence). The V end was cut by 2 bases, the J end by 3 bases, with 10 bases between. The length of the CDR3 is 15 residues. The CDR3 here is CASSLRRRDTGELFF. DNA for the CDR3: TGTGCCAGCAGTTTACGGCGGAGGGACACCGGGGAGCTGTTTTTT.

V is TRBV24-1 and J is TRBJ1-5; 9 bases agree with TRBD1. The CDR3 loop spans 15 amino acids. The germline V gene encodes CDR1 KGHDR and CDR2 SFDVKD. The ends lost 9 bases at V and 2 bases at J; junction bases unmatched: 7. The CDR3 loop reads CATGTGKIGNQPQHF. CDR3 bases: TGTGCCACCGGGACAGGGAAGATTGGCAATCAGCCCCAGCATTTT.

This clonotype was counted only a few times. This rearrangement joins TRBV6-5 to TRBJ1-2; tentatively, D is TRBD1 (5 bases). In germline, CDR1 is MNHEY, CDR2 SVGAGI. This CDR3 region has 14 residues. V lost 2 bases to trimming and J lost 3 bases, with 10 bases between them. CDR3 bases: TGTGCCAGCAGTTACGCGGACAAGTACTATGGCTACACCTTC. Translating it yields CASSYADKYYGYTF.

This clonotype was seen a handful of times. J is TRBJ1-4 and V is TRBV30; D remains ambiguous. Germline CDR1 and CDR2: GTSNPN and SVGIG (reference sequence). This CDR3 region has 12 residues. With 4 bases removed from V and 7 bases from J, the gap between germline ends came to 10 bases. The CDR3 nucleotides are TGTGCCTGGAAGGGAGTAGGTGAAAAACTGTTTTTT. It is translated as CAWKGVGEKLFF. Using reference TRBV30 and TRBJ1-4 for the parts outside the CDR3, the full variable domain is SQTIHQWPATLVQPVGSPLSLECTVEGTSNPNLYWYRQAAGRGLQLLFYSVGIGQISSEVPQNLSASRPQDRQFILSSKKLLLSDSGFYLCAWKGVGEKLFFGSGTQLSVL.

This chain connects TRBV27 to TRBJ1-6, with D uncertain. The CDR3 has 15 amino acids. V was pared by 6 bases and J by 6 bases, with 15 bases between. From germline, CDR1 is MNHEY and CDR2 SMNVEV (reference sequence). The CDR3 sequence: CASSDTNPANSPLHF. The CDR3 coding sequence is TGTGCCAGCAGCGACACAAACCCCGCTAATTCACCCCTCCACTTT.

This clonotype was detected many times. The chain recombines TRBV28 with TRBJ2-1, with TRBD2 matching 8 bases. Trimming at V came to 3 bases and at J to 7 bases, leaving 11 bases not matched to a gene. The CDR3 sequence is 16 residues long. Germline loops: CDR1 MDHEN, CDR2 SYDVKM. Here the CDR3 DNA reads TGTGCCAGCAGTTTTCCCCGGGATAGCGGGATAAATGAGCAGTTCTTC. Residues: CASSFPRDSGINEQFF.

V is TRBV12-3 or TRBV12-4 and J is TRBJ1-3; perhaps TRBD1 as D (5 bases). V lost 6 bases, J lost 0 bases, and 12 bases lay in between. The CDR3 is 15 residues long. CDR3 in amino acids: CASSPQGFSGNTIYF. DNA of the CDR3: TGTGCCAGCAGCCCTCAGGGATTCTCTGGAAACACCATATATTTT.

The chain links TRBV12-3 or TRBV12-4 to TRBJ1-3; D is uncertain. The CDR3 has 11 residues. V lost 6 bases, J lost 4 bases, and 4 bases lay in between. CDR3 sequence reads: CASSMGNTIYF. The DNA for the CDR3 is TGTGCCAGCAGCATGGGAAACACCATATATTTT.

This clonotype was observed at least ten times. The chain couples TRBV7-9 to TRBJ2-3; the match to TRBD1 covers 9 bases. There are 16 residues in the CDR3. With 5 bases clipped from V and 4 bases from J, the junction kept 10 bases outside the gene matches. Looked up from germline, CDR1 is SEHNR and CDR2 is FQNEAQ (reference sequence). The DNA for the CDR3 is TGTGCCAGCAGCCCCCCCGGGACAGGGAATCCAGATACGCAGTATTTT. Protein sequence: CASSPPGTGNPDTQYF.

There are many counts of this clonotype. The chain couples TRBV28 to TRBJ1-3, with D maybe TRBD1 (6 bases). Trimming pared 3 bases from V and 3 bases from J, leaving 12 bases between. Germline CDR1 and CDR2: MDHEN and SYDVKM. This CDR3 spans 15 amino acids. CDR3 residues: CASSLPGVIGNTIYF. CDR3 sequence (DNA): TGTGCCAGCAGTTTGCCAGGGGTGATTGGAAACACCATATATTTT.

The rearrangement links TRBV15 to TRBJ1-1, with TRBD1 as a possible D gene (6 bases). This CDR3 region has 14 residues. Trimming left V 7 bases short and J 2 bases short, with 14 bases between. The germline V gene has CDR1 LNHNV and CDR2 YYDKDF (reference sequence). CDR3 protein: CATKIDRSNTEAFF. In nucleotides, the CDR3 is TGTGCCACCAAAATCGACAGGTCCAACACTGAAGCTTTCTTT.

In its sample, this clonotype was seen a few times. Written as DNA, the CDR3 is TGTGCCAGCAGCTTCGGGACAGGGTCTGGAAACACCATATATTTT. Encoded protein: CASSFGTGSGNTIYF. The chain employs TRBV11-3 and TRBJ1-3; 9 bases line up with TRBD1. The trim removed 3 bases at V and 1 base at J, leaving 1 base unmatched. Germline V gene lookup returns CDR1 SGHNT and CDR2 YENEEA. The CDR3 is 15 residues long.

This clonotype was recorded many times. This rearrangement joins TRBV2 to TRBJ1-2; no definite D call. V lost 3 bases, J lost 5 bases, and 7 bases lay in between. CDR1 and CDR2 (germline): SNHLY, FYNNEI. This CDR3 spans 12 amino acids. This CDR3 reads CASSDKDYGYTF. The CDR3 DNA follows: TGTGCCAGCAGTGATAAGGATTATGGCTACACCTTC.

This clonotype was found many times. The chain has TRBV7-2 and TRBJ2-7; TRBD2 matches at 10 bases. Looked up from germline, CDR1 is SGHTA and CDR2 is FQGNSA. The CDR3 has 15 amino acids. V shed 5 bases and J 0 bases; nucleotides not matched to a gene: 4. The CDR3 DNA is TGTGCCAGCAGCCCTAGCGGGAGCACCTCCTACGAGCAGTACTTC. Translating gives CASSPSGSTSYEQYF.

This clonotype showed up just a few times. The CDR3 nucleotides read TGTGCCAGCTCTAGCGGGGTCCCCTACGAGCAGTACTTC. It encodes CASSSGVPYEQYF. The rearrangement joins TRBV2 to TRBJ2-7; 9 bases align to TRBD2. Germline CDR1 reads SNHLY; CDR2 reads FYNNEI. The CDR3 is 13 residues long. V dropped 8 bases and J dropped 2; count of bases not matched to a gene: 4.

As regards this clonotype: This likely stems from a read error, as it lies one base from a far larger clone. The rearrangement uses TRBV20-1 and TRBJ2-4, with 12 nucleotides matching TRBD2. The J call is uncertain, as TRBJ2-5 better fits the DNA end. This CDR3 is 16 amino acids long. The germline V gene encodes CDR1 DFQATT and CDR2 SNEGSKA (reference sequence). The CDR3 loop reads CSAGPLAGGVQETQYF. The CDR3, as DNA: TGCAGTGCTGGACCCCTAGCGGGAGGGGTCCAAGAGACCCAGTACTTC.

The chain links TRBV7-3 to TRBJ2-3; tentative D call: TRBD2 (6 bases). CDR1 and CDR2 from the germline V gene are SGHTA and FQGTGA. The CDR3 sequence is 20 residues long. Trimming stripped 5 bases from V and 1 base from J, with 28 bases between. CDR3: CASSMLAPLPGSFGTDTQYF. The CDR3 DNA reads TGTGCCAGCAGCATGCTAGCGCCTCTCCCCGGGTCGTTTGGCACAGATACGCAGTATTTT.

The rearrangement uses TRBV19 and TRBJ2-1; no clear D gene. With 0 bases removed from V and 6 bases from J, the gap between germline ends came to 15 bases. Germline CDR1 and CDR2: LNHDA and SQIVND (reference sequence). This CDR3 spans 16 amino acids. In DNA form, the CDR3 reads TGTGCCAGTAGTATAGATCGGGCGATAGAGCGCAATGAGCAGTTCTTC. This codes for CASSIDRAIERNEQFF. Supplemented by reference TRBV19 and TRBJ2-1, the full variable domain reads DGGITQSPKYLFRKEGQNVTLSCEQNLNHDAMYWYRQDPGQGLRLIYYSQIVNDFQKGDIAEGYSVSREKKESFPLTVTSAQKNPTAFYLCASSIDRAIERNEQFFGPGTRLTVL.

This clonotype was recorded many times. DNA for the CDR3: TGTGCCAGCAGCTTAGTTGGTGGGCTGAGGCAGGGCTCGGGCGAGCAGTACTTC. Encoded protein: CASSLVGGLRQGSGEQYF. This rearrangement joins TRBV11-2 to TRBJ2-7; D might be TRBD1 (5 bases). This CDR3 is built from 18 residues. Germline V gene sequence: CDR1 SGHAT, CDR2 FQNNGV. V shed 1 base and J shed 6 bases, with 25 bases lying between them.